These T cell receptor beta chains were read from a single sample in a study of blood T cell repertoires in COVID-19. TCRdb's table, derived via immunoSEQ multiplex PCR, lists solely in-frame clones and lacks some. Of more than 20,000 clones listed, about 89% are singletons. Sequenced: peripheral blood. These receptors were obtained from a human donor with active COVID-19. The donor label of this sample is uncertain. CDR3s include the opening cysteine and the closing phenylalanine or tryptophan. D genes are given only for firm matches. Size is omitted from some rows. Given values are once, few, many or a class for expanded clones.

j_call	clone_size	v_call	d_call	cdr3_length	cdr3_aa	cdr3_nt
TRBJ2-3	.	TRBV9	TRBD2	16	CASSASGGSSTDTQYF	TGTGCCAGCAGCGCAAGCGGGGGATCTAGCACAGATACGCAGTATTTT
TRBJ1-4	.	TRBV5-1	.	14	CASSHNGDNEKLFF	TGCGCCAGCAGCCACAACGGGGATAATGAAAAACTGTTTTTT
TRBJ1-1	once	TRBV19	TRBD1	15	CASSPRDSANTEAFF	TGTGCCAGTAGTCCCAGGGACAGTGCGAACACTGAAGCTTTCTTT
TRBJ1-5	.	TRBV3-1/TRBV3-2	.	15	CASSPAKGPGQPQHF	TGTGCCAGCAGTCCCGCTAAAGGGCCGGGACAGCCCCAGCATTTT
TRBJ2-2	.	TRBV7-9	TRBD1	15	CASSPGQAGTGELFF	TGTGCCAGCAGCCCTGGACAGGCGGGCACCGGGGAGCTGTTTTTT
TRBJ2-5	.	TRBV25-1	TRBD2	16	CASSESRDYPKETQYF	TGTGCCAGCAGTGAATCCAGGGACTACCCTAAAGAGACCCAGTACTTC
TRBJ2-7	.	TRBV6-4	.	15	CASSDELQGNYEQYF	TGTGCCAGCAGTGACGAGCTCCAGGGTAACTACGAGCAGTACTTC
TRBJ2-3	.	TRBV6-2/TRBV6-3	.	15	CASSSTRGSTDTQYF	TGTGCCAGCAGCTCTACCCGGGGGAGCACAGATACGCAGTATTTT
TRBJ2-2	.	TRBV7-3	TRBD1	18	CASSLGPTGGAYTGELFF	TGTGCCAGCAGCTTAGGTCCTACAGGGGGCGCATACACCGGGGAGCTGTTTTTT
TRBJ2-1	.	TRBV6-4	TRBD2	16	CASSDGTSGSGGEQFF	TGTGCCAGCAGTGACGGCACTAGCGGGAGTGGCGGTGAGCAGTTCTTC
TRBJ2-3	.	TRBV7-8	.	16	CASSLTVGLDTDTQYF	TGTGCCAGCAGCTTAACGGTGGGGCTAGACACAGATACGCAGTATTTT
TRBJ2-7	.	TRBV20-1	TRBD2	14	CSASPGRRPYEQYF	TGCAGTGCTAGTCCCGGGAGGCGCCCCTACGAGCAGTACTTC
TRBJ2-3	.	TRBV3-1/TRBV3-2	TRBD1	16	CASSPPTGEGTDTQYF	TGTGCCAGCAGCCCGCCGACAGGGGAAGGCACAGATACGCAGTATTTT
TRBJ1-5	.	TRBV24-1	TRBD1	15	CATSDSDREDQPQHF	TGTGCCACCAGTGATTCCGACAGGGAGGATCAGCCCCAGCATTTT
TRBJ2-2	.	TRBV30	.	18	CAWSVGRGPRTNTGELFF	TGTGCCTGGAGTGTGGGCAGGGGCCCTCGGACGAACACCGGGGAGCTGTTTTTT
TRBJ1-1	.	TRBV18	.	12	CASSRGGREAFF	TGTGCCAGCTCTCGTGGTGGCAGGGAAGCTTTCTTT
TRBJ2-2	.	TRBV27	TRBD2	15	CASSGLAGGPGELFF	TGTGCCAGCAGCGGACTAGCGGGGGGGCCCGGGGAGCTGTTTTTT
TRBJ1-3	.	TRBV11-2	.	14	CASSLSHSGNTIYF	TGTGCCAGCAGCTTAAGCCACTCTGGAAACACCATATATTTT
TRBJ2-7	.	TRBV5-4	.	14	CASRKTSGSYEQYF	TGTGCCAGCCGCAAGACTTCCGGCTCCTACGAGCAGTACTTC
TRBJ2-3	.	TRBV6-1	.	14	CASSEHSSTDTQYF	TGTGCCAGCAGTGAACATTCATCCACAGATACGCAGTATTTT
TRBJ2-2	once	TRBV10-3	TRBD2	18	CAISEGAGKRGGHGELFF	TGTGCCATCAGTGAGGGAGCCGGAAAGCGGGGCGGGCACGGGGAGCTGTTTTTT
TRBJ2-7	.	TRBV28	.	15	CASSSYLYGLYEQYF	TGTGCCAGCAGTTCCTACCTCTATGGACTATACGAGCAGTACTTC
TRBJ2-1	.	TRBV29-1	.	14	CSSRDTSSYNEQFF	TGCAGCAGCCGGGACACAAGCTCCTACAATGAGCAGTTCTTC
TRBJ1-3	.	TRBV5-4	.	16	CASSSGSRGNRATIYF	TGTGCCAGCAGCTCAGGAAGCAGGGGTAATCGGGCCACCATATATTTT
TRBJ2-2	.	TRBV18	.	14	CASSLDINTGELFF	TGTGCCAGCTCACTAGACATCAACACCGGGGAGCTGTTTTTT
TRBJ2-1	.	TRBV6-6	TRBD2	16	CASSDIGTRADNEQFF	TGTGCCAGCAGCGACATTGGGACTAGAGCGGACAATGAGCAGTTCTTC
TRBJ2-2	.	TRBV15	.	18	CATSRGRPQGPNTGELFF	TGTGCCACCAGCAGAGGACGACCCCAGGGCCCGAACACCGGGGAGCTGTTTTTT
TRBJ2-7	.	TRBV15	.	16	CATSRGGGAGAYEQYF	TGTGCCACCAGCAGAGGGGGGGGCGCGGGCGCTTACGAGCAGTACTTC
TRBJ1-2	.	TRBV11-3	.	12	CASSFQGGGYTF	TGTGCCAGCAGCTTTCAGGGTGGGGGCTACACCTTC
TRBJ2-1	once	TRBV9	TRBD2	13	CASSVGLAGEQFF	TGTGCCAGCAGCGTAGGACTAGCCGGTGAGCAGTTCTTC
TRBJ1-2	.	TRBV9	TRBD1	14	CASSSLAGGDGYTF	TGTGCCAGCAGCTCCCTGGCAGGGGGCGATGGCTACACCTTC